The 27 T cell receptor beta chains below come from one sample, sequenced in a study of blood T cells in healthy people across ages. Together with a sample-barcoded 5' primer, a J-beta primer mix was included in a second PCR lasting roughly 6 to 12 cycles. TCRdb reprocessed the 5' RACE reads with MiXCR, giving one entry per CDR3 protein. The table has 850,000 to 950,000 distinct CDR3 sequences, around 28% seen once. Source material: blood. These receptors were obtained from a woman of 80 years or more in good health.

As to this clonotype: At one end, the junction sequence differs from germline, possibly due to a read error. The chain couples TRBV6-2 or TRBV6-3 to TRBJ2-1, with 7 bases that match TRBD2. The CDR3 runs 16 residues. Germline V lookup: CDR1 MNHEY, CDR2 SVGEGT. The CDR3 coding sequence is TGTGCCAGCAGACAACTTCTAGCGGAACCCTACAATGGGCAGTTCTTC. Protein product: CASRQLLAEPYNGQFF.

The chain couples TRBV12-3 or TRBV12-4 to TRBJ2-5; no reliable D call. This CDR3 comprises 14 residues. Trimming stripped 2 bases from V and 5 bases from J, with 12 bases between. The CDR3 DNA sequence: TGTGCCAGCAGTTTATCGGTGGGCAGGGAGACCCAGTACTTC. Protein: CASSLSVGRETQYF.

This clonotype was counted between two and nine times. In DNA form, the CDR3 reads TGTGCCAGCAGCTCTAGAGGGGGGACAGGGGGCCCAAATGGCTACACCTTC. It translates to CASSSRGGTGGPNGYTF. The chain has TRBV7-9 and TRBJ1-2, with 12 bases lining up with TRBD1. Trimming took 4 bases from V and 6 from J; bases not matched to a gene: 12. Germline-derived CDR1 and CDR2 are SEHNR and FQNEAQ (reference sequence). This CDR3 has 17 amino acids.

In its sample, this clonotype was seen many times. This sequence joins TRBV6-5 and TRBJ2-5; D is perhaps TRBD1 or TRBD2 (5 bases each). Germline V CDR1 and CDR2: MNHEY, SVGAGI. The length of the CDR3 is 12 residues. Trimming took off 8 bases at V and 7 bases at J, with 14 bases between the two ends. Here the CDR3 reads CASVHPGGTQYF. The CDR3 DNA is TGTGCCAGCGTACACCCTGGGGGGACCCAGTACTTC.

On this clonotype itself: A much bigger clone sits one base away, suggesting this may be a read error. CDR3 in DNA: TGTGCCAGCAGCTTAGGAGGGACAGCGGGTCAGCCCCAGCATTTT. It yields the protein CASSLGGTAGQPQHF. V and J are TRBV7-2 and TRBJ1-5, with 7 nucleotides matching TRBD1. Germline V CDR1 and CDR2: SGHTA, FQGNSA. The trim removed 1 base at V and 6 bases at J, leaving 6 bases unmatched. CDR3 size: 15 residues.

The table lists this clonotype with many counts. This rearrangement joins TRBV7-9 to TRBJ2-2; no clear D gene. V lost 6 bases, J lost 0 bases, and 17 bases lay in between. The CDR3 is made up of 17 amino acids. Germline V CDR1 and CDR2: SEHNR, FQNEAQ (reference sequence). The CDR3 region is CASRSSTGPSNTGELFF. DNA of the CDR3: TGTGCCAGCAGATCGTCGACCGGGCCCTCGAACACCGGGGAGCTGTTTTTT.

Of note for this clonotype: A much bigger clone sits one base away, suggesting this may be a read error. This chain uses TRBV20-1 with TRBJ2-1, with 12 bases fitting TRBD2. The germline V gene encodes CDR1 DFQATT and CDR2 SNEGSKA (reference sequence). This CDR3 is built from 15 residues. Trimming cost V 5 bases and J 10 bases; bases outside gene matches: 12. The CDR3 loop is CSAGSASGGAGEQFF. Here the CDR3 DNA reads TGCAGTGCTGGTAGCGCTAGCGGGGGGGCTGGGGAGCAGTTCTTC.

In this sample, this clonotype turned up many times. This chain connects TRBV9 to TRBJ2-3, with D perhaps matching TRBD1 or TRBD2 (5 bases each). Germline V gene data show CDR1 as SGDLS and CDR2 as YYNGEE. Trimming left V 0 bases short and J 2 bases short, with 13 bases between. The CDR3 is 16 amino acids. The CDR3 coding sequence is TGTGCCAGCAGCGTAGAGCCCCAGGGAGCCACAGATACGCAGTATTTT. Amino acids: CASSVEPQGATDTQYF.

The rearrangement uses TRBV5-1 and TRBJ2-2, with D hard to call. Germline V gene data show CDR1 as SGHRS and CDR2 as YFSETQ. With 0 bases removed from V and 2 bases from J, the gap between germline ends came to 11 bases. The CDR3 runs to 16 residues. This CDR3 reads CASSLVVMANTGELFF. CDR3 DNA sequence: TGCGCCAGCAGCTTGGTGGTTATGGCTAACACCGGGGAGCTGTTTTTT. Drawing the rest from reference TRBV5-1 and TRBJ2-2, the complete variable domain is KAGVTQTPRYLIKTRGQQVTLSCSPISGHRSVSWYQQTPGQGLQFLFEYFSETQRNKGNFPGRFSGRQFSNSRSEMNVSTLELGDSALYLCASSLVVMANTGELFFGEGSRLTVL.

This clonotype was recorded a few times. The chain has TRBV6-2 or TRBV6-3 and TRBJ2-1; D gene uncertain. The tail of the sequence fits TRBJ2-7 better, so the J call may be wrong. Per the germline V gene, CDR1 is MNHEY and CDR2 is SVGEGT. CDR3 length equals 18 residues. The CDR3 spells CASSYSGQWAASYNEQYF. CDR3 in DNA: TGTGCCAGCAGTTACTCGGGCCAATGGGCAGCCTCCTACAATGAGCAGTACTTC.

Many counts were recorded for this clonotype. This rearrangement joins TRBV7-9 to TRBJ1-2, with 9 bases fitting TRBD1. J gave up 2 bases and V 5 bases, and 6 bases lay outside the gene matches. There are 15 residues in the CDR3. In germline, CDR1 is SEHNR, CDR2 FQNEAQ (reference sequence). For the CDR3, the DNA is TGTGCCAGCAGCCCTTGGACAGGGGACAACTATGGCTACACCTTC. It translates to CASSPWTGDNYGYTF.

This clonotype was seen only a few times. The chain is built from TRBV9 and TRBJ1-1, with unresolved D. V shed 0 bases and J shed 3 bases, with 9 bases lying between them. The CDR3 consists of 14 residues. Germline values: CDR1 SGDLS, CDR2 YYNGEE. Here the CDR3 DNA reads TGTGCCAGCAGCGTAGAGGAGGGCTACACTGAAGCTTTCTTT. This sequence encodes CASSVEEGYTEAFF.

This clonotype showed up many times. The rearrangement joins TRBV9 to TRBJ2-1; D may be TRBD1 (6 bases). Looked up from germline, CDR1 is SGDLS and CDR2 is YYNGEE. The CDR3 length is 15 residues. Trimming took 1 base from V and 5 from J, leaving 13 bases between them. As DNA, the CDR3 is TGTGCCAGCAGCGTATGGGGCCAGGGGCACAATGAGCAGTTCTTC. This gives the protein CASSVWGQGHNEQFF.

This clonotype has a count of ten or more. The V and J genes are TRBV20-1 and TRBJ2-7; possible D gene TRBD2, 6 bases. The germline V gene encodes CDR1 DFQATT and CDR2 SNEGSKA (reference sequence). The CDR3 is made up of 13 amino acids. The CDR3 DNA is TGCAGCCCCGGGGGTCAGGGCTCCTACGAGCAGTACTTC. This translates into CSPGGQGSYEQYF.

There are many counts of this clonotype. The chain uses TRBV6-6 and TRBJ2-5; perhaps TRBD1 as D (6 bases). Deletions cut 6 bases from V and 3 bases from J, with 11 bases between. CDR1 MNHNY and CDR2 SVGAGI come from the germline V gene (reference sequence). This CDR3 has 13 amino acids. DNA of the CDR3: TGTGCCAGCAGCTCACAGGGTAAAGAGACCCAGTACTTC. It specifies CASSSQGKETQYF.

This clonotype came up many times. CDR3 region: CASSFITTSGAYNEQYF. CDR3 nucleotides: TGTGCCAGCAGCTTCATAACCACTAGCGGGGCCTACAATGAGCAGTACTTC. This chain uses TRBV7-9 with TRBJ2-1, with 10 positions matching TRBD2. The tail of the sequence fits TRBJ2-7 better, so the J call may be wrong. Germline CDR1 reads SEHNR; CDR2 reads FQNEAQ (reference sequence). There are 17 residues in the CDR3.

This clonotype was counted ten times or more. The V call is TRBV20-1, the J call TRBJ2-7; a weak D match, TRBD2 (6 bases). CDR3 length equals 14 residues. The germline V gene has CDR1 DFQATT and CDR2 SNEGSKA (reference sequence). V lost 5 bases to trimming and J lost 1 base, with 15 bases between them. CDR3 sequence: CSAGSGDFSYEQYF. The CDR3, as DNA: TGCAGTGCTGGGTCTGGGGACTTTTCCTACGAGCAGTACTTC.

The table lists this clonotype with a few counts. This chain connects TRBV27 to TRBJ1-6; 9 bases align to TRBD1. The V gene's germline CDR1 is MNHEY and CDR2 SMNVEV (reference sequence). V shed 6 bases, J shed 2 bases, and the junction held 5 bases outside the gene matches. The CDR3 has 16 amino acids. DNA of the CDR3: TGTGCCAGCAGACGGACAGGGGAGACCTATAATTCACCCCTCCACTTT. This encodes CASRRTGETYNSPLHF.

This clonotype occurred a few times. The CDR3 DNA reads TGTGCCAGCAGCACGGGACTAGCGGGGGGACAGACCCAGTACTTC. It is translated as CASSTGLAGGQTQYF. The chain recombines TRBV7-8 with TRBJ2-5, with 15 bases fitting TRBD2. Germline V lookup: CDR1 SGHVS, CDR2 FQNEAQ. Germline trimming cut 5 bases from V and 6 bases from J; bases unmatched to any gene: 4. The CDR3 extends over 15 amino acids.

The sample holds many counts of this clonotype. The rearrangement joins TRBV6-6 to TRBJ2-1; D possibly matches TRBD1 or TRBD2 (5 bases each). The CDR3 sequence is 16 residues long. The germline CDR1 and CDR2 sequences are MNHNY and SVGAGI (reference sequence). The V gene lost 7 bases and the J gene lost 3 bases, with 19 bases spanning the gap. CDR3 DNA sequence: TGTGCCAGCACCACATATCGGGGCCCAAACTACAATGAGCAGTTCTTC. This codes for CASTTYRGPNYNEQFF.

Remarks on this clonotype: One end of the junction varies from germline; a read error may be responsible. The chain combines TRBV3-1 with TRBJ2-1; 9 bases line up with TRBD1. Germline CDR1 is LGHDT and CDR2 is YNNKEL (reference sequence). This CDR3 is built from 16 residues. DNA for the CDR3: TGTGCCAGTAGCCATGCTCCGGGACAGGGATCCTACGAGCAGTTCTTC. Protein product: CASSHAPGQGSYEQFF.

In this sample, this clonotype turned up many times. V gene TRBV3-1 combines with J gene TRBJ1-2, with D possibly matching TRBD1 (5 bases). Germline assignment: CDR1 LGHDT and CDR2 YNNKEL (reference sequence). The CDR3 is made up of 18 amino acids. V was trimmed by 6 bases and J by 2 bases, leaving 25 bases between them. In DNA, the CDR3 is TGTGCCAGCAGACCAGCCGGGACCTCGAGGAGCCAAAACTATGGCTACACCTTC. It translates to CASRPAGTSRSQNYGYTF.

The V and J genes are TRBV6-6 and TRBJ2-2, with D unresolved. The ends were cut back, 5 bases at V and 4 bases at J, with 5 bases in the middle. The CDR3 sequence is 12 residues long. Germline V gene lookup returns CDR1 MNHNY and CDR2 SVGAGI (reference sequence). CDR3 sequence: CASSTSTGELFF. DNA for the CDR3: TGTGCCAGCAGTACCTCCACCGGGGAGCTGTTTTTT.

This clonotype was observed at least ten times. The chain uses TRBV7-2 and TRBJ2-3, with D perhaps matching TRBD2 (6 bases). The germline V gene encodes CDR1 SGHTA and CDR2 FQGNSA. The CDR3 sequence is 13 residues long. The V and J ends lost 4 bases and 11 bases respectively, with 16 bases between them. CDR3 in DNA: TGTGCCAGCAGCTCCGAACTAGCCGTTATGCAGTATTTT. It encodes CASSSELAVMQYF.

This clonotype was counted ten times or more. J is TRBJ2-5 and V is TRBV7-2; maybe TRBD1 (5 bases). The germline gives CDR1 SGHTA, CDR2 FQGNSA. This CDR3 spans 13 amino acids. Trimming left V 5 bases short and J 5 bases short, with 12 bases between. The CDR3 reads CASSTTPGETQYF. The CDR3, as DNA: TGTGCCAGCAGCACCACCCCAGGGGAGACCCAGTACTTC. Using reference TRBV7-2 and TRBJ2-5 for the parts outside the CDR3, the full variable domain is GAGVSQSPSNKVTEKGKDVELRCDPISGHTALYWYRQSLGQGLEFLIYFQGNSAPDKSGLPSDRFSAERTGGSVSTLTIQRTQQEDSAVYLCASSTTPGETQYFGPGTRLLVL.

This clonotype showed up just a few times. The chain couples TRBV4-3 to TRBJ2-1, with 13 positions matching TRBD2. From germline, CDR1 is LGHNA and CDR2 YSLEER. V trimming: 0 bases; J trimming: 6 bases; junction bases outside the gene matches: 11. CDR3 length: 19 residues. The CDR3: CASSQDGGLLAGGTNEQFF. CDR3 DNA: TGCGCCAGCAGCCAAGATGGGGGGCTACTAGCGGGAGGGACCAATGAGCAGTTCTTC.

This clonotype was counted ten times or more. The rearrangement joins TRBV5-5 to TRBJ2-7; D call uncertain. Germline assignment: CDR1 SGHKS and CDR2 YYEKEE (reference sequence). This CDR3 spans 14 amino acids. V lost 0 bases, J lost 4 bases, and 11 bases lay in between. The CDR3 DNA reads TGTGCCAGCAGCTTGGGTGTCCTATCGTACGAGCAGTACTTC. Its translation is CASSLGVLSYEQYF.